This T cell receptor beta chain was sequenced in a study of early T cells in non-severe SARS-CoV-2 infection. Study results and limitations: Database matching using VDJdb favored anti-spike CD8 responses, with private and CD4 specificities left missing.

Researchers tagged individual cDNA molecules with unique molecular identifiers. TCRdb passed the 5' RACE reads through MiXCR, listing each CDR3 protein once. The sample records 90,000 to 120,000 distinct CDR3 sequences, around 10% being singletons. This clonotype appeared a few times. The antigen remains unidentified. The germline gives CDR1 MNHNS, CDR2 SASEGT. This CDR3 spans 14 amino acids. V lost 4 bases and J 2 bases, leaving 12 bases between the germline ends. The sample comprised whole blood. This chain joins TRBV6-1 and TRBJ2-7; possibly TRBD1 for D (5 bases). The clonotype was recovered from an adult who was a healthcare worker with PCR-confirmed SARS-CoV-2 infection or an uninfected control (not recorded which). CDR3 sequence reads: CASSGWGTTYEQYF. The CDR3 DNA is TGTGCCAGCAGTGGTTGGGGCACAACCTACGAGCAGTACTTC.